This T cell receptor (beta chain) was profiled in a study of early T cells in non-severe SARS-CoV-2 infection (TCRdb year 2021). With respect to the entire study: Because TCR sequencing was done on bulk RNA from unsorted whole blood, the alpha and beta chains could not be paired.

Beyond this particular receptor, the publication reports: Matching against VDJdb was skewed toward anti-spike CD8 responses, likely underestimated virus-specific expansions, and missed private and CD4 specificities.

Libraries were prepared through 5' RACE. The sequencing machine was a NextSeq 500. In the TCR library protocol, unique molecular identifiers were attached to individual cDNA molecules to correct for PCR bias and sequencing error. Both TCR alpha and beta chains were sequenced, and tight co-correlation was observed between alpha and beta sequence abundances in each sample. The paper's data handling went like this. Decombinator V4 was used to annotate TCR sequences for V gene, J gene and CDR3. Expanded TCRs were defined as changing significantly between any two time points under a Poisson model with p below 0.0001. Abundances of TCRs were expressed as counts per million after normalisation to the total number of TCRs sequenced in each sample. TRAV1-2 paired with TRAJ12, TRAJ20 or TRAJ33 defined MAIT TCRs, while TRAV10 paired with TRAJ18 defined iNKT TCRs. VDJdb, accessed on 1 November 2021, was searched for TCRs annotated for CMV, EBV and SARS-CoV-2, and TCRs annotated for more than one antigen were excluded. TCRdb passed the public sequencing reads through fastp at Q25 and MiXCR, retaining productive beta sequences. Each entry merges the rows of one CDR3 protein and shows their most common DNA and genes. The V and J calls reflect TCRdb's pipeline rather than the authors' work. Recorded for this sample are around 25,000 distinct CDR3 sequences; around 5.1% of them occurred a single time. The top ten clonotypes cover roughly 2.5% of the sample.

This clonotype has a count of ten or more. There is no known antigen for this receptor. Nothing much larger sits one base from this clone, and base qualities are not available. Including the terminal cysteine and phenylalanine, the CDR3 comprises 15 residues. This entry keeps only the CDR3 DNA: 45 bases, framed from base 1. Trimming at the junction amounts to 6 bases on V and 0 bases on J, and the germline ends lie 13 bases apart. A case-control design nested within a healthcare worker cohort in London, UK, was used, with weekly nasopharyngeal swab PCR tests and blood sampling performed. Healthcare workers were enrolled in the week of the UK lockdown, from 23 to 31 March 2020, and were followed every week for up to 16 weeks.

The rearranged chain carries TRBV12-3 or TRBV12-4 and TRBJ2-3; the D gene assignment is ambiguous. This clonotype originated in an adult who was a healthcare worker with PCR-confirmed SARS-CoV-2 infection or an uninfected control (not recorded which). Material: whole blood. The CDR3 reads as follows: CASREEELSTDTQYF. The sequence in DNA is TGTGCCAGCAGAGAGGAAGAACTTAGCACAGATACGCAGTATTTT.